The next 23 T cell receptor beta chains were all read from a single sample in a study of cytomegalovirus exposure and HLA in healthy donors. With 60 Vbeta and 13 Jbeta primers, the PCR was carried out. TCRdb's copy holds only in-frame clones and misses some; the assay was immunoSEQ multiplex PCR. The sample has around 280,000 clones, approximately 90% seen once. Sample: PBMCs. The receptors here all came from a woman aged 18 to 35 in good health and CMV-seronegative.

The V and J genes are TRBV6-5 and TRBJ2-7, with TRBD1 matching 11 bases. The V gene end was trimmed by 6 bases and the J gene end by 6 bases; junction bases not matched to a gene: 4. The CDR3 runs 13 residues. Germline-derived CDR1 and CDR2 are MNHEY and SVGAGI. The CDR3 region is CASRGQGAIEQYF. The CDR3 region has the DNA TGTGCCAGCAGAGGACAGGGGGCAATCGAGCAGTACTTC.

The rearrangement uses TRBV18 and TRBJ2-7, with TRBD2 as a possible D gene (5 bases). CDR1 is KGHSH and CDR2 is LQKENI in the germline V gene. The ends were cut back, 3 bases at V and 6 bases at J, with 18 bases in the middle. The CDR3 runs 15 residues. The CDR3: CASSPADPPRGEQYF. The CDR3 DNA reads TGTGCCAGCTCACCTGCAGACCCTCCCCGGGGCGAGCAGTACTTC.

This clone was counted a few times. For the CDR3, the DNA is TGCGCCAGCAGCCGCGACGGGACAGGAAAACTGTTTTTT. This sequence encodes CASSRDGTGKLFF. The chain is built from TRBV5-1 and TRBJ1-4; 8 bases are a match to TRBD1. Germline CDR1 reads SGHRS; CDR2 reads YFSETQ. After removal of 4 bases from V and 10 bases from J, the junction contained 6 bases not matched to a gene. The CDR3 extends over 13 amino acids.

For this clone: Other DNA variants within this sample encode the same CDR3. This chain joins TRBV5-1 and TRBJ2-7; D perhaps matches TRBD1 (6 bases). In germline, CDR1 is SGHRS, CDR2 YFSETQ. Trimming left V 5 bases short and J 4 bases short, with 10 bases between. The CDR3 sequence is 12 residues long. CDR3 loop: CASSLQGYEQYF. The DNA for the CDR3 is TGCGCCAGCAGTCTTCAGGGGTACGAGCAGTACTTC.

As concerns this clone: Its ends do not fully match the called genes, so a read error is possible. Other DNA sequences from this sample encode an identical CDR3 as well. The genes are TRBV30 and TRBJ1-6, with D possibly being TRBD1 (6 bases). CDR1 and CDR2 from the germline V gene are GTSNPN and SVGIG (reference sequence). The CDR3 covers 14 residues. CDR3 loop: CATEVGDIYSPLHF. DNA of the CDR3: TGTGCGACGGAGGTGGGGGACATTTATTCCCCCCTCCACTTT.

This rearrangement joins TRBV5-3 to TRBJ2-1, with D possibly being TRBD2 (6 bases). TRBV5-3 qualifies as an ORF whose function is uncertain. The CDR3 is made up of 17 amino acids. V lost 4 bases, J lost 9 bases, and 26 bases lay in between. The CDR3 spells CARSEVLTRLVLGEQFF. As DNA, the CDR3 is TGTGCCAGAAGCGAGGTGCTAACGAGACTAGTGTTAGGTGAGCAGTTCTTC.

This rearrangement joins TRBV6-1 to TRBJ1-2; a possible D gene is TRBD1 (6 bases). The germline V gene encodes CDR1 MNHNS and CDR2 SASEGT. Trimming pared 4 bases from V and 4 bases from J, leaving 7 bases between. This CDR3 has 12 residues. The CDR3 spells CASSGQVYGYTF. The CDR3 DNA sequence: TGTGCCAGCAGTGGACAGGTCTATGGCTACACCTTC.

The chain couples TRBV9 to TRBJ2-7, with TRBD1 identical over 7 bases. Losses at the gene ends were 4 bases for V and 3 bases for J; bases not matched to a gene: 7. Germline V gene sequence: CDR1 SGDLS, CDR2 YYNGEE. The CDR3 has 14 amino acids. CDR3 sequence reads: CASSPRDSDYEQYF. The CDR3 DNA follows: TGTGCCAGCAGCCCCCGGGACAGTGACTACGAGCAGTACTTC.

In its sample, this clone was seen once. V usage is TRBV11-3 and J usage is TRBJ2-5; 9 bases line up with TRBD1. Germline CDR1 is SGHNT and CDR2 is YENEEA. V lost 1 base to trimming and J lost 10 bases; unmatched junction nucleotides: 4. The CDR3 consists of 13 residues. CDR3 DNA sequence: TGTGCCAGCAGCTTAGGACAGGGGGGGGTCCAGTACTTC. Amino acid sequence: CASSLGQGGVQYF.

V gene TRBV4-1 combines with J gene TRBJ2-3; 11 bases fit TRBD2. Germline V gene lookup returns CDR1 MGHRA and CDR2 YSYEKL. Germline trimming cut 4 bases from V and 3 bases from J; bases unmatched to any gene: 3. This CDR3 contains 15 residues. CDR3 sequence (DNA): TGCGCCAGCAGCCGGAGACTAGCGGGGACAGATACGCAGTATTTT. Protein: CASSRRLAGTDTQYF.

The chain is built from TRBV7-8 and TRBJ1-3; D is ambiguous. Germline V CDR1 and CDR2: SGHVS, FQNEAQ. The CDR3 covers 14 residues. V was cut by 7 bases and J by 4 bases, with 14 bases left in between. This CDR3 reads CASIPGRWGNTIYF. The CDR3 DNA sequence: TGTGCCAGCATCCCCGGCAGGTGGGGAAACACCATATATTTT.

This clone was recorded only once. The chain recombines TRBV7-8 with TRBJ1-1; no firm D call. V was clipped by 0 bases and J by 0 bases, with 11 bases between them. The germline gives CDR1 SGHVS, CDR2 FQNEAQ. The CDR3 is 16 residues long. CDR3: CASSLARVPLNTEAFF. CDR3 DNA: TGTGCCAGCAGCTTAGCGCGGGTCCCCTTGAACACTGAAGCTTTCTTT. Full variable domain (missing parts from reference TRBV7-8 and TRBJ1-1): GAGVSQSPRYKVAKRGQDVALRCDPISGHVSLFWYQQALGQGPEFLTYFQNEAQLDKSGLPSDRFFAERPEGSVSTLKIQRTQQEDSAVYLCASSLARVPLNTEAFFGQGTRLTVV.

This clone was counted once. V is TRBV11-3 and J is TRBJ2-1; TRBD1 might be the D (6 bases). Germline V gene lookup returns CDR1 SGHNT and CDR2 YENEEA. The CDR3 sequence is 14 residues long. V was shortened by 4 bases and J by 3 bases, with 10 bases between the two germline ends. CDR3 nucleotides: TGTGCCAGCAGCTCGCCGGACAGCTACAATGAGCAGTTCTTC. Its protein product is CASSSPDSYNEQFF.

In the case of this clone: The junction shows a germline mismatch at one end, possibly a read error. The chain has TRBV6-1 and TRBJ1-1, with D maybe TRBD1 (5 bases). The CDR3 is 14 amino acids. Per germline, CDR1 MNHNS and CDR2 SASEGT. The CDR3, as DNA: TGTGCCAGCAGTGAAATCGACCTCGGGACTGCAGCTTTCTTT. It encodes CASSEIDLGTAAFF.

This clone was seen a single time. The rearrangement links TRBV27 to TRBJ2-7, with 8 bases fitting TRBD2. Germline V lookup: CDR1 MNHEY, CDR2 SMNVEV (reference sequence). The CDR3 is 15 amino acids. V was clipped by 2 bases and J by 3 bases; unmatched bases: 6. The CDR3 nucleotides read TGTGCCAGCAGTTTAACCCGGGAGGGGGGCTACGAGCAGTACTTC. Translating gives CASSLTREGGYEQYF.

As for this clone: The sample carries other DNA sequences with the same CDR3. This sequence joins TRBV14 and TRBJ1-2, with no clear D. The CDR3 is 15 residues long. Germline CDR1 SGHDN, CDR2 FVKESK. Trimming cost V 2 bases and J 0 bases, with 10 bases left between them. The CDR3 sequence is CASSQRATANYGYTF. In DNA, the CDR3 is TGTGCCAGCAGCCAAAGAGCGACGGCTAACTATGGCTACACCTTC.

The chain couples TRBV5-1 to TRBJ2-3, with 9 bases aligning to TRBD1. With 4 bases clipped from V and 3 bases from J, the junction kept 3 bases outside the gene matches. Germline CDR1 is SGHRS and CDR2 is YFSETQ. The CDR3 has 14 residues. CDR3 loop: CASSRDRETDTQYF. CDR3 nucleotide sequence: TGCGCCAGCAGCCGGGACAGGGAGACAGATACGCAGTATTTT. Full variable domain (rest looked up from reference TRBV5-1 and TRBJ2-3): KAGVTQTPRYLIKTRGQQVTLSCSPISGHRSVSWYQQTPGQGLQFLFEYFSETQRNKGNFPGRFSGRQFSNSRSEMNVSTLELGDSALYLCASSRDRETDTQYFGPGTRLTVL.

The CDR3 region is CASSLSAPGDNEQFF. CDR3 nucleotide sequence: TGTGCCAGCAGCTTGAGTGCCCCAGGGGATAATGAGCAGTTCTTC. The chain carries TRBV5-4 and TRBJ2-1; D may be TRBD1 (6 bases). There are 15 residues in the CDR3. Germline loops: CDR1 SGHNT, CDR2 YYREEE (reference sequence). Trimming removed 1 base from V and 7 bases from J, with 15 bases in between.

J is TRBJ1-2 and V is TRBV6-5; weak D call: TRBD1 (5 bases). This CDR3 spans 14 amino acids. Germline-derived CDR1 and CDR2 are MNHEY and SVGAGI. V lost 0 bases and J 2 bases, leaving 7 bases between the germline ends. The CDR3 protein is CASSYSGGNYGYTF. As DNA, the CDR3 is TGTGCCAGCAGTTACTCGGGGGGGAACTATGGCTACACCTTC.

The CDR3 bases are TGTGCCAGCAGCCAAGATACGGGGGACAACACCGGGGAGCTGTTTTTT. Protein product: CASSQDTGDNTGELFF. J is TRBJ2-2 and V is TRBV4-2; D is possibly TRBD2 (6 bases). The germline gives CDR1 LGHNA, CDR2 YNFKEQ. CDR3 length: 16 residues. Trimming left V 0 bases short and J 2 bases short, with 10 bases between.

On this clone itself: In the same sample, other DNA sequences code for this CDR3. The gene calls are TRBV2 and TRBJ1-5; D perhaps matches TRBD1 (6 bases). The V and J ends lost 6 bases and 0 bases respectively, with 12 bases between them. CDR3 length: 15 amino acids. The V gene's germline CDR1 is SNHLY and CDR2 FYNNEI. CDR3 nucleotides: TGTGCCAGCAGCCAGACGACAGGTAGCAATCAGCCCCAGCATTTT. It yields the protein CASSQTTGSNQPQHF.

This clone appeared a single time. V usage is TRBV27 and J usage is TRBJ2-7; 9 bases are a match to TRBD1. The V gene end was trimmed by 5 bases and the J gene end by 2 bases; junction bases not matched to a gene: 4. CDR1 and CDR2 (germline): MNHEY, SMNVEV (reference sequence). This CDR3 contains 14 residues. This CDR3 is CASSGDRGAYEQYF. The CDR3 bases are TGTGCCAGCAGTGGTGACAGGGGGGCCTACGAGCAGTACTTC.

The rearrangement links TRBV6-5 to TRBJ1-5; D remains ambiguous. Trimming shortened V by 2 bases and J by 5 bases, and 7 bases separated the two germline ends. CDR1 and CDR2 (germline): MNHEY, SVGAGI. The CDR3 loop spans 13 amino acids. CDR3 sequence reads: CASSYTGYQPQHF. As DNA, the CDR3 is TGTGCCAGCAGTTACACGGGTTATCAGCCCCAGCATTTT.